Below, 18 T cell receptor beta chains from the same sample are listed, as sequenced in a study of OX40 agonist ivuxolimab in advanced cancers. Library construction relied on the immunoSEQ multiplex PCR assay. TCRdb limited this immuneACCESS table to in-frame rearrangements with V and J called. A share of clones is missing; checked studies link under half to unresolved V genes, and the rest is unexplained. The sample table lists over 20,000 clones, around nine tenths of them with a count of one. The top ten constitute about 32% of the sample. Sequenced material: CD4+ or CD8+ T cells sorted from blood, taken in a trial of the OX40 agonist ivuxolimab. These receptors all come from an adult with an advanced solid tumor such as melanoma, head and neck, liver or kidney cancer.

The chain recombines TRBV6-5 with TRBJ2-7; 8 positions agree with TRBD2. This CDR3 has 15 amino acids. The V gene's germline CDR1 is MNHEY and CDR2 SVGAGI. With 2 bases clipped from V and 2 bases from J, the junction kept 5 bases outside the gene matches. The CDR3 DNA reads TGTGCCAGCAGTTACGGGACTAGTTTCCCCTACGAGCAGTACTTC. Translating gives CASSYGTSFPYEQYF.

This chain connects TRBV27 to TRBJ2-1; 10 bases line up with TRBD2. The germline V gene has CDR1 MNHEY and CDR2 SMNVEV (reference sequence). J lost 0 bases, V lost 6 bases, and 11 bases had no gene match. The CDR3 length is 18 residues. The CDR3 spells CASSHVGPSGSSYNEQFF. CDR3 bases: TGTGCCAGCAGCCATGTCGGGCCTAGCGGGAGCTCCTACAATGAGCAGTTCTTC.

This chain joins TRBV6-5 and TRBJ2-7, with D maybe TRBD1 (6 bases). Germline values: CDR1 MNHEY, CDR2 SVGAGI. The CDR3 loop spans 15 amino acids. V lost 5 bases, J lost 6 bases, and 20 bases lay in between. CDR3 amino acids: CASSMTGPGEGEQYF. The CDR3 DNA sequence: TGTGCCAGCAGTATGACAGGACCTGGCGAGGGCGAGCAGTACTTC.

The chain is built from TRBV29-1 and TRBJ2-7; D may correspond to TRBD1 or TRBD2 (5 bases each). The CDR3 spans 12 residues. V was shortened by 6 bases and J by 2 bases, with 11 bases between the two germline ends. CDR1 is SQVTM and CDR2 is ANQGSEA in the germline V gene. CDR3 sequence (DNA): TGCAGCGTCTGGGACGGACCCTACGAGCAGTACTTC. As protein: CSVWDGPYEQYF.

The V and J genes are TRBV19 and TRBJ2-3; TRBD1 matches at 7 bases. The V segment lost 6 bases and the J segment 4 bases; nucleotides outside the gene matches: 4. The CDR3 runs 13 residues. CDR1 is LNHDA, CDR2 SQIVND, per germline (reference sequence). As DNA, the CDR3 is TGTGCCAGTAGCCGACAGGGCGCAGATACGCAGTATTTT. Amino acids: CASSRQGADTQYF.

V and J are TRBV6-6 and TRBJ2-5; a possible D gene is TRBD1 (6 bases). CDR3 length: 14 amino acids. Between the trimmed V and J ends, which lost 7 bases and 2 bases, there was a span of 14 bases. Germline CDR1 reads MNHNY; CDR2 reads SVGAGI (reference sequence). CDR3 in amino acids: CASTRSGTQETQYF. The CDR3 region has the DNA TGTGCCAGCACCCGTTCCGGGACACAAGAGACCCAGTACTTC.

The rearrangement links TRBV6-5 to TRBJ2-1, with D perhaps matching TRBD2 (5 bases). CDR1 is MNHEY and CDR2 is SVGAGI in the germline V gene. This CDR3 contains 13 residues. Trimming shortened V by 11 bases and J by 5 bases, and 16 bases separated the two germline ends. CDR3 residues: CAAAPGLNNEQFF. CDR3 in DNA: TGTGCCGCCGCTCCAGGACTCAACAATGAGCAGTTCTTC.

This sequence joins TRBV29-1 and TRBJ2-7, with D unresolved. The V end was cut by 6 bases, the J end by 3 bases, with 15 bases between. The CDR3 length is 13 residues. Per germline, CDR1 SQVTM and CDR2 ANQGSEA. The chain's CDR3 is CSVSPGPDYEQYF. The CDR3 DNA sequence: TGCAGCGTATCCCCGGGCCCTGACTACGAGCAGTACTTC.

V and J are TRBV7-2 and TRBJ2-1, with 14 bases that match TRBD2. Germline values: CDR1 SGHTA, CDR2 FQGNSA. The CDR3 runs to 18 residues. V shed 5 bases, J shed 3 bases, and the junction held 9 bases outside the gene matches. The chain's CDR3 is CASSKKGLAGGRYNEQFF. The CDR3 coding sequence is TGTGCCAGCAGCAAAAAAGGACTAGCGGGAGGACGCTACAATGAGCAGTTCTTC.

The chain combines TRBV7-2 with TRBJ2-5; D is unresolved. Germline V gene data show CDR1 as SGHTA and CDR2 as FQGNSA. V shed 6 bases and J shed 3 bases, with 8 bases lying between them. This CDR3 is 12 amino acids long. The CDR3: CASRGHEETQYF. CDR3 DNA: TGTGCCAGCAGAGGGCATGAAGAGACCCAGTACTTC.

The genes are TRBV15 and TRBJ2-1, with a possible D match to TRBD2 (6 bases). The CDR3 loop spans 16 amino acids. V lost 7 bases and J lost 2, with 18 bases in between. Germline CDR1 is LNHNV and CDR2 is YYDKDF (reference sequence). The CDR3 loop reads CATTDGRMVAYNEQFF. CDR3 DNA sequence: TGTGCCACCACAGACGGGAGAATGGTCGCCTACAATGAGCAGTTCTTC.

The rearrangement links TRBV4-1 to TRBJ2-7, with TRBD2 matching 13 bases. CDR3 length: 16 amino acids. Per germline, CDR1 MGHRA and CDR2 YSYEKL. Trimming took 1 base from V and 4 from J; bases not matched to a gene: 4. In DNA, the CDR3 is TGCGCCAGCAGCCAAGGTGGACTAGCGGGAGAGTACGAGCAGTACTTC. This translates into CASSQGGLAGEYEQYF.

The chain uses TRBV7-9 and TRBJ2-1; the D gene could be TRBD1 or TRBD2 (5 bases each). The CDR3 has 15 residues. Germline V lookup: CDR1 SEHNR, CDR2 FQNEAQ (reference sequence). The V end lost 1 base, the J end lost 3 bases, and 10 bases lay between the germline ends. CDR3 amino acids: CASSLVGTIYNEQFF. In DNA, the CDR3 is TGTGCCAGCAGCTTAGTGGGGACCATCTACAATGAGCAGTTCTTC.

The chain recombines TRBV5-4 with TRBJ2-3, with 7 bases that match TRBD1. The trim removed 0 bases at V and 3 bases at J, leaving 4 bases unmatched. This CDR3 spans 15 amino acids. The germline gives CDR1 SGHNT, CDR2 YYREEE (reference sequence). The CDR3 loop reads CASSLGQGITDTQYF. The DNA of the CDR3 is TGTGCCAGCAGCTTGGGACAGGGTATTACAGATACGCAGTATTTT. The full variable domain, its missing parts supplied by reference TRBV5-4 and TRBJ2-3, is ETGVTQSPTHLIKTRGQQVTLRCSSQSGHNTVSWYQQALGQGPQFIFQYYREEENGRGNFPPRFSGLQFPNYSSELNVNALELDDSALYLCASSLGQGITDTQYFGPGTRLTVL.

The chain joins TRBV6-1 to TRBJ2-4; D possibly matches TRBD1 or TRBD2 (5 bases each). The CDR3 runs to 15 residues. CDR1 is MNHNS and CDR2 is SASEGT in the germline V gene. Trimming stripped 0 bases from V and 0 bases from J, with 6 bases between. The CDR3 spells CASSEAGVAKNIQYF. DNA for the CDR3: TGTGCCAGCAGTGAAGCGGGGGTAGCCAAAAACATTCAGTACTTC.

This chain connects TRBV27 to TRBJ2-1; tentative D call: TRBD1 (5 bases). CDR3 length equals 13 residues. Germline loops: CDR1 MNHEY, CDR2 SMNVEV (reference sequence). Trimming took off 3 bases at V and 7 bases at J, with 10 bases between the two ends. The CDR3 sequence is CASSFPDRNEQFF. The CDR3 nucleotides read TGTGCCAGCAGTTTCCCCGACAGAAATGAGCAGTTCTTC.

The chain employs TRBV2 and TRBJ1-5; no firm D call. Looked up from germline, CDR1 is SNHLY and CDR2 is FYNNEI. V was pared by 7 bases and J by 0 bases, with 13 bases between. The CDR3 has 15 residues. In nucleotides, the CDR3 is TGTGCCAGCATCGAAGGGATTGCTAGCAATCAGCCCCAGCATTTT. Protein: CASIEGIASNQPQHF.

The rearrangement links TRBV19 to TRBJ2-1; 7 positions agree with TRBD2. Germline trimming cut 0 bases from V and 3 bases from J; bases unmatched to any gene: 5. Per germline, CDR1 LNHDA and CDR2 SQIVND (reference sequence). CDR3 size: 16 residues. The CDR3 reads CASSIDLPSGYNEQFF. The CDR3 nucleotides read TGTGCCAGTAGTATAGATCTGCCTAGCGGCTACAATGAGCAGTTCTTC.